This T cell receptor (beta chain) was recorded in a study of neurological immune-mediated disorders. This clonotype occurred many times. Its specificity is unknown. MiXCR was run by TCRdb on the 5' RACE reads, yielding one entry per CDR3 protein. The sample has about 58,000 distinct CDR3 sequences; around 3.4% are singletons. It was from 2 million PBMCs stored at -80 C that the unsorted libraries were obtained. V was trimmed by 4 bases and J by 8 bases, leaving 14 bases between them. This CDR3 has 14 residues. Germline assignment: CDR1 SEHNR and CDR2 FQNEAQ (reference sequence). Regarding the study as a whole: Grouping of repertoires by phylogeny put those of 18 of 34 multiple sclerosis patients into a single related-CDR3 cluster, a possible signature. Patients with HTLV-1-associated myelopathy showed the most TCR clonal expansion. Those with multiple sclerosis showed the least, falling below healthy controls.

This clonotype was obtained from a woman aged 60-75 years with multiple sclerosis. The chain links TRBV7-9 to TRBJ1-4; a possible D gene is TRBD1 (5 bases). Material for sequencing was PBMCs. CDR3 in amino acids: CASSSPERDEKLFF. DNA for the CDR3: TGTGCCAGCAGCTCCCCTGAGAGGGACGAAAAACTGTTTTTT.